This T cell receptor beta chain was obtained from a study of T cells in localized non-small cell lung cancer. Here immunoSEQ multiplex PCR was the method, and the copy in TCRdb shows in-frame clones only, minus some. The data contain around 2,200 clones, around 31% of them singletons. This clone was recorded a few times. The CDR3 runs 13 residues. From germline, CDR1 is SGDLS and CDR2 YYNGEE. The V segment lost 4 bases and the J segment 4 bases; nucleotides outside the gene matches: 2. The chain is built from TRBV9 and TRBJ1-2; 9 bases agree with TRBD1. The input for sequencing was normal lung tissue next to the tumor, taken before any cancer treatment. This sequence originates from a man aged 35 to 70 with stage I lung adenocarcinoma. The CDR3 coding sequence is TGTGCCAGCAGCACGGGACAGGGCTATGGCTACACCTTC. This sequence encodes CASSTGQGYGYTF.